This TCR beta chain was recorded in a study of blood T cell repertoires in COVID-19. Turning to the study itself: Donors in the United States, Italy and Spain gave samples during acute or convalescent COVID-19. In each case, the material was cDNA or gDNA derived from T cells, B-cell-depleted T cells, or PBMCs.

The CDR3 has 14 residues. From germline, CDR1 is ENHRY and CDR2 SYGVKD. In the original processing: Nucleated cell number was recorded as an estimate derived from reference gene primer amplification. Clones were read by immunoSEQ multiplex PCR, and TCRdb kept only the in-frame ones, dropping some. V and J calls and clone size are given by that table; D and trimming were obtained from the DNA. The profile shows tens of thousands of clones, roughly 80% of them singletons. The clonotype was recovered from a human donor in a cohort sampled during active COVID-19. The chain is built from TRBV10-3 and TRBJ2-3; a possible D gene is TRBD2 (6 bases). Material: peripheral blood. The CDR3, as DNA: TGTTCTGTACGGCCGGGGACTAGCACAGATACGCAGTATTTT. It encodes CSVRPGTSTDTQYF.